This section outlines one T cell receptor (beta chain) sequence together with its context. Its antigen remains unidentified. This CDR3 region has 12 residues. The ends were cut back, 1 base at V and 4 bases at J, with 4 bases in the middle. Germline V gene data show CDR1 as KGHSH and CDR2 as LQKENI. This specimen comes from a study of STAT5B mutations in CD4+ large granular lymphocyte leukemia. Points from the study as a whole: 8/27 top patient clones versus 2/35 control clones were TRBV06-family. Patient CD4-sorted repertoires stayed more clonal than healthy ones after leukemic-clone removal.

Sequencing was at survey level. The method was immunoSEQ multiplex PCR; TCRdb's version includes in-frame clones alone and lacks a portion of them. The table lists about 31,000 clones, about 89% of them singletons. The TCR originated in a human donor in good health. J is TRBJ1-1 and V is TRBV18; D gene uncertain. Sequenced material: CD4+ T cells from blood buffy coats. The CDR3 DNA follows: TGTGCCAGCTCACCACTGTCCACTGAAGCTTTCTTT. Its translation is CASSPLSTEAFF.